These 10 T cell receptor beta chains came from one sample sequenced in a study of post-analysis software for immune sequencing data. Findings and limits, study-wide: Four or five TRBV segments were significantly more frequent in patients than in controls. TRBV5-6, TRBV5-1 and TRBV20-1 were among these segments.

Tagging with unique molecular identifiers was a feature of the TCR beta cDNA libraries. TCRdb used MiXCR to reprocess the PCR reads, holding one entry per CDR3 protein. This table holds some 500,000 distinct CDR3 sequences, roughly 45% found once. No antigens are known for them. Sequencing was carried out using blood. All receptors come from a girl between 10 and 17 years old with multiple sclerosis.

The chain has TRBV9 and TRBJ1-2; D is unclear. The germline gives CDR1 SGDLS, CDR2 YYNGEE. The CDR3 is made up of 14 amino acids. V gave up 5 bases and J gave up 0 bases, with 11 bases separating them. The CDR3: CASSPALANYGYTF. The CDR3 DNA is TGTGCCAGCAGTCCGGCGTTAGCTAACTATGGCTACACCTTC.

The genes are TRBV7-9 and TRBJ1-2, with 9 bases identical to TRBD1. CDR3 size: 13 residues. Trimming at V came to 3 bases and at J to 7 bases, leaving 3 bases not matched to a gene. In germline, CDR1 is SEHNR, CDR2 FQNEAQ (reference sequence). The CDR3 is CASSLDRGPGYTF. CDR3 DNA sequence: TGTGCCAGCAGCTTGGACAGGGGCCCTGGCTACACCTTC.

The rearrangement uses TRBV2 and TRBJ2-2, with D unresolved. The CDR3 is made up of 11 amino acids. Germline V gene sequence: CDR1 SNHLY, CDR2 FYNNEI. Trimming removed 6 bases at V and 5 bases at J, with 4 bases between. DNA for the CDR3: TGTGCCAGCAGCCCTACCGGGGAGCTGTTTTTT. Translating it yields CASSPTGELFF.

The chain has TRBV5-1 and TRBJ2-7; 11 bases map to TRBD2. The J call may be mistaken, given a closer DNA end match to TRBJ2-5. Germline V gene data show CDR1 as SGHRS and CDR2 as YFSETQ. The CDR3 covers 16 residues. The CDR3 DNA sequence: TGCGCCAGCAGCTGGGGACTAGCGGAGGGCCGGGAGACCCAGTACTTC. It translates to CASSWGLAEGRETQYF.

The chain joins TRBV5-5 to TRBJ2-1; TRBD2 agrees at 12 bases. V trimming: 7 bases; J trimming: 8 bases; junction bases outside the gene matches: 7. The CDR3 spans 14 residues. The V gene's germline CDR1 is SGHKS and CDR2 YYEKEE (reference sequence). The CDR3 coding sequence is TGTGCCAGCGACCCTAGCGGGAGGGAGTATGAGCAGTTCTTC. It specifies CASDPSGREYEQFF.

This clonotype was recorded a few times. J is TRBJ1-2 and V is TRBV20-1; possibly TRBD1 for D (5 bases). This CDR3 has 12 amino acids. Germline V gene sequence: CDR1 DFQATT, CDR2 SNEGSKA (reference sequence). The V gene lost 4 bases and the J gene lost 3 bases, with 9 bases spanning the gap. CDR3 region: CSAIRQYYGYTF. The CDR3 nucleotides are TGCAGTGCTATCAGACAGTACTATGGCTACACCTTC.

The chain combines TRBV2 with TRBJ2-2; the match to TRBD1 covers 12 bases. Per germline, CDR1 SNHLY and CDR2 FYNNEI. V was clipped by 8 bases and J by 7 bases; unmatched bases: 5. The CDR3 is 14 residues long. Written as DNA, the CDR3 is TGTGCCAGCGTACGGGACAGGGGGCGCGGGGAGCTGTTTTTT. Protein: CASVRDRGRGELFF.

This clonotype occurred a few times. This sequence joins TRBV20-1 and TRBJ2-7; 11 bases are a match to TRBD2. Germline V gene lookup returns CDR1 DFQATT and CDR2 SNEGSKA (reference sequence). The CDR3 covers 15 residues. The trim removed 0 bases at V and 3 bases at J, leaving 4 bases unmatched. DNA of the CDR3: TGCAGTGCTAGAGATCGGCTAGCGGGAGGCTACGAGCAGTACTTC. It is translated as CSARDRLAGGYEQYF.

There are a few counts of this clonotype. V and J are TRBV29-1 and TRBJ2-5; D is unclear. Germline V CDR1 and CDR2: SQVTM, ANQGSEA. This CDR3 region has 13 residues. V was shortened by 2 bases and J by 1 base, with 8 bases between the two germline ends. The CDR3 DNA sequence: TGCAGCGTTGAATGGCGGCTCCAAGAGACCCAGTACTTC. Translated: CSVEWRLQETQYF.

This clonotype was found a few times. CDR3 residues: CASSLGAQRPGKTQYF. The CDR3 DNA sequence: TGTGCCAGCAGCCTGGGCGCTCAACGCCCTGGAAAGACCCAGTACTTC. The V and J genes are TRBV14 and TRBJ2-5; D ambiguous. Trimming pared 4 bases from V and 6 bases from J, leaving 21 bases between. CDR3 size: 16 residues. The germline gives CDR1 SGHDN, CDR2 FVKESK.